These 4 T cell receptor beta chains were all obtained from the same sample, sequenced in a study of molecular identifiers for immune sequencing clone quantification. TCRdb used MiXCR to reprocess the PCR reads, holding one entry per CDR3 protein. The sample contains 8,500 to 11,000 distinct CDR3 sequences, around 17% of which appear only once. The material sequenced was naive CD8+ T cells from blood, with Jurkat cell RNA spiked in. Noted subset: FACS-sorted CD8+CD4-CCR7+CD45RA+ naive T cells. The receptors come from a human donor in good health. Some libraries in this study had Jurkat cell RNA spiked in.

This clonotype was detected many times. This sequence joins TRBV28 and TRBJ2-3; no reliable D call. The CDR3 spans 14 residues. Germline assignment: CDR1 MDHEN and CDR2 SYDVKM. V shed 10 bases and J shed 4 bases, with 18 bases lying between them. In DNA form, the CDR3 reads TGTGCCACTACCCCGGTGGGGTACTCAGATACGCAGTATTTT. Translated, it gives CATTPVGYSDTQYF.

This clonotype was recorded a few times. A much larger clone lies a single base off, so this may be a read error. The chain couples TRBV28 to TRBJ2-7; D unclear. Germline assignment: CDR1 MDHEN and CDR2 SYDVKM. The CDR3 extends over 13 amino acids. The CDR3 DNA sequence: TGTGCCAGCAGTCCAGTAGACTCCTGCGAGCAGTACTTC. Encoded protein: CASSPVDSCEQYF.

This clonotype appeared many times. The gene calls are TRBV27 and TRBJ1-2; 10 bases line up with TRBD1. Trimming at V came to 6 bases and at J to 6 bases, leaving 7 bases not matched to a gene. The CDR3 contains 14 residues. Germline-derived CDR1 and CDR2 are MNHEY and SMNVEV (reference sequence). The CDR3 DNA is TGTGCCAGCAGCCATGGGACAGGGGAGCATGGCTACACCTTC. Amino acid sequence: CASSHGTGEHGYTF.

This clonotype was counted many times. The CDR3 DNA sequence: TGTGCCAGCAGCTACAACCTACTGGGACTAGCGGCCTACAATGAGCAGTTCTTC. It translates to CASSYNLLGLAAYNEQFF. The chain combines TRBV3-1 with TRBJ2-1; 11 nucleotides agree with TRBD2. This CDR3 is built from 18 residues. V trimming: 5 bases; J trimming: 2 bases; junction bases outside the gene matches: 11. From germline, CDR1 is LGHDT and CDR2 YNNKEL (reference sequence).